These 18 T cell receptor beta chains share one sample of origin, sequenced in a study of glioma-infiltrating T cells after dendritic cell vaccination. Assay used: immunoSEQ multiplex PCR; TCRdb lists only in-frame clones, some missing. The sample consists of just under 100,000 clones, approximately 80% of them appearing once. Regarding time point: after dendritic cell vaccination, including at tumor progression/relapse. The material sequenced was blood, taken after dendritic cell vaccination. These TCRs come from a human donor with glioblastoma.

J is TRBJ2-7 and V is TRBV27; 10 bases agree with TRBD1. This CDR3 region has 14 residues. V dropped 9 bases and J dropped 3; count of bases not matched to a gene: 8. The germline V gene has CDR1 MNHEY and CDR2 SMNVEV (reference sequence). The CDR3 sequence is CASKGQGTLYEQYF. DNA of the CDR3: TGTGCCAGTAAGGGACAGGGGACCCTCTACGAGCAGTACTTC.

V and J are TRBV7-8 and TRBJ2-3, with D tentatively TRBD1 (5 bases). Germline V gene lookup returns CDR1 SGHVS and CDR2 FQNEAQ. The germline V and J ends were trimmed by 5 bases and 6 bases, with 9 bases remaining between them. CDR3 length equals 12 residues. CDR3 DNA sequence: TGTGCCAGCAGCCAGTCAGGGGATACGCAGTATTTT. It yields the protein CASSQSGDTQYF.

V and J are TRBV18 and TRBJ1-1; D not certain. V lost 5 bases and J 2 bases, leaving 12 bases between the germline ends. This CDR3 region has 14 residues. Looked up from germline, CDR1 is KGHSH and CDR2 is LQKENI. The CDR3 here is CASSAYQENTEAFF. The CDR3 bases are TGTGCCAGCTCAGCCTACCAGGAAAACACTGAAGCTTTCTTT.

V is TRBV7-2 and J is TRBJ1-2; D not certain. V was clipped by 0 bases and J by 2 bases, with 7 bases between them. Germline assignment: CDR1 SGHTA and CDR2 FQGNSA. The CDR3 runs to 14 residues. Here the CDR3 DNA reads TGTGCCAGCAGCTTAGCGATAGAGAACTATGGCTACACCTTC. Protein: CASSLAIENYGYTF.

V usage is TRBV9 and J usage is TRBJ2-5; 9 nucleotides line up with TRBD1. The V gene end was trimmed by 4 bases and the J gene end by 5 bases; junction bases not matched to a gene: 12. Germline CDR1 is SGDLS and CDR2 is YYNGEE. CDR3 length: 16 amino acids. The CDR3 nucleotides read TGTGCCAGCAGCACTGGGACAGGGCTGTTGAGGGAGACCCAGTACTTC. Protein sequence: CASSTGTGLLRETQYF.

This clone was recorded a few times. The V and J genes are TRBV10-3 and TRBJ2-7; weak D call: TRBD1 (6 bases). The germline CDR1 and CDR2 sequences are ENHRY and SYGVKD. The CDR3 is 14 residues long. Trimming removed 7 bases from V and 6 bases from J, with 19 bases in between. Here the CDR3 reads CAINQQDRVGEQYF. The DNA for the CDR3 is TGTGCCATCAATCAGCAGGACAGAGTCGGCGAGCAGTACTTC.

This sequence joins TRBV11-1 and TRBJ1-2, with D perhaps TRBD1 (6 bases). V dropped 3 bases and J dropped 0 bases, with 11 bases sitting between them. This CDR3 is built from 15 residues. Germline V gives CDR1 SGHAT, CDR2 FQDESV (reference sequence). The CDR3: CASSFTGNSNYGYTF. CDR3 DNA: TGTGCCAGCAGCTTCACAGGGAACTCTAACTATGGCTACACCTTC. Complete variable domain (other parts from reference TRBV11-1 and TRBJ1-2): EAEVAQSPRYKITEKSQAVAFWCDPISGHATLYWYRQILGQGPELLVQFQDESVVDDSQLPKDRFSAERLKGVDSTLKIQPAELGDSAMYLCASSFTGNSNYGYTFGSGTRLTVV.

CDR3 bases: TGTGCCAGCAGCGGGGGGGGAATCGCGAACACTGAAGCTTTCTTT. Its translation is CASSGGGIANTEAFF. The chain carries TRBV9 and TRBJ1-1, with D perhaps matching TRBD1 (5 bases). Trimming removed 3 bases at V and 1 base at J, with 13 bases between. The CDR3 sequence is 15 residues long. Germline V gives CDR1 SGDLS, CDR2 YYNGEE.

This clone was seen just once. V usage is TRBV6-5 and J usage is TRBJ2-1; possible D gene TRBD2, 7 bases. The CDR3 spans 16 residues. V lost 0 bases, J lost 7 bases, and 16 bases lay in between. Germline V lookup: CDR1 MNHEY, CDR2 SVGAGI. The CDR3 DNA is TGTGCCAGCAGTTACTCGCCCGGGGGGCCCCGGAATGAGCAGTTCTTC. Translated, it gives CASSYSPGGPRNEQFF.

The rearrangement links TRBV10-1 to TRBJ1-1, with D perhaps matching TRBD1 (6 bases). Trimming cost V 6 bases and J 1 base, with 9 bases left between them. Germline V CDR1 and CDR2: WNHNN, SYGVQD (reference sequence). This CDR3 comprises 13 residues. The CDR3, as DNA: TGCGCCAGCAGGCTGGGACAGAACACTGAAGCTTTCTTT. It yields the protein CASRLGQNTEAFF.

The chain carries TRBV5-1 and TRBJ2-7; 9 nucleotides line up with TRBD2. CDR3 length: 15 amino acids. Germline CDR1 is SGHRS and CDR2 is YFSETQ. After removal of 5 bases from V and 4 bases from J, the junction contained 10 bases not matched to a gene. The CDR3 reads CASSPSGTGRYEQYF. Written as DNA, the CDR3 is TGCGCCAGCAGTCCTAGCGGGACGGGGAGGTACGAGCAGTACTTC.

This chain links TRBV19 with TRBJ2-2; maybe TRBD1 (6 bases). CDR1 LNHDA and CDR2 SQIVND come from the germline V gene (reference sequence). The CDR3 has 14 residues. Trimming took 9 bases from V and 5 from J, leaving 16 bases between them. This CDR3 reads CASNQGKRTGELFF. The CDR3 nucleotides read TGTGCCAGCAACCAGGGGAAGAGAACCGGGGAGCTGTTTTTT.

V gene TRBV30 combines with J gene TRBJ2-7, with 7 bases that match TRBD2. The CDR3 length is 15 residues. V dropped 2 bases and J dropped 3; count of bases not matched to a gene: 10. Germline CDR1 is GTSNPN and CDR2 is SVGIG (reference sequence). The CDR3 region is CAWSRSTSRYYEQYF. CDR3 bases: TGTGCCTGGAGTCGATCGACTAGCAGGTACTACGAGCAGTACTTC.

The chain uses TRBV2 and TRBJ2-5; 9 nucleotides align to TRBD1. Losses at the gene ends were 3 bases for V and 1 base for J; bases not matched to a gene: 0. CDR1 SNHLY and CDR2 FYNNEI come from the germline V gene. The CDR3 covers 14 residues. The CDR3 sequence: CASSEDRGQETQYF. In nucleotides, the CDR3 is TGTGCCAGCAGTGAGGACAGGGGCCAAGAGACCCAGTACTTC.

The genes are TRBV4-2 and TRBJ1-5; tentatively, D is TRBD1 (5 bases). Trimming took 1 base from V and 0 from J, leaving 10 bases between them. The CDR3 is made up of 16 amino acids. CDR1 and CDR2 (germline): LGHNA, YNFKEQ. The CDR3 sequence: CASSQANRYSNQPQHF. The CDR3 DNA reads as TGTGCCAGCAGCCAAGCGAACAGGTATAGCAATCAGCCCCAGCATTTT.

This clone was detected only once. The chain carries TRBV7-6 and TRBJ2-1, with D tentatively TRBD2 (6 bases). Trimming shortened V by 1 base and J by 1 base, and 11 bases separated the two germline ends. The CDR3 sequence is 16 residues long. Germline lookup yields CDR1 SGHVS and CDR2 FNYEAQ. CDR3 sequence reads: CASSLGLSGSYNEQFF. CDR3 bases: TGTGCCAGCAGCTTAGGGCTTAGCGGATCCTACAATGAGCAGTTCTTC.

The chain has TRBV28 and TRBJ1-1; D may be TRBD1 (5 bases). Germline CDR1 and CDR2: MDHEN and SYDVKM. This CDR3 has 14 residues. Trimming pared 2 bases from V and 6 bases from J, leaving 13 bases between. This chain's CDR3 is CASSLIPGVSEAFF. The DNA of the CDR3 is TGTGCCAGCAGTTTAATACCGGGGGTCTCTGAAGCTTTCTTT.

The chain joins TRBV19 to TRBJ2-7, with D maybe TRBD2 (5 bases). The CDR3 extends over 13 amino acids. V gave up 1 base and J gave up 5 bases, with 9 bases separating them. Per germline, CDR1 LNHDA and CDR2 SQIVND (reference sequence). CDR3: CASSIGLANEQYF. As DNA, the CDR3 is TGTGCCAGTAGTATAGGGTTAGCGAACGAGCAGTACTTC.